Each of the 5 T cell receptor beta chains below was sequenced from the same sample in a study of vaccination and CD4 T cells after COVID-19. These receptors' antigens are unknown. The Oncomine TCR Beta short-read assay sequenced DNA from cultured CD4+ T cells. Each CDR3 protein is one row after TCRdb ran MiXCR on the PCR reads. The table shows 9,500 to 15,000 distinct CDR3 sequences, with around 50% occurring only once. The treatment: approximately nine-day PBMC culture with coronavirus spike peptide pools or control peptides (ViraFEST assay). The sequenced sample was CD4+ T cells from blood, cultured in vitro. The receptors stem from a human donor who had recovered from COVID-19.

The chain joins TRBV28 to TRBJ2-7, with D tentatively TRBD2 (7 bases). From germline, CDR1 is MDHEN and CDR2 SYDVKM. The V gene lost 2 bases and the J gene lost 4 bases, with 15 bases spanning the gap. The CDR3 consists of 15 residues. The CDR3 DNA follows: TGTGCCAGCAGTTTAGGGGGGGCAGGGATGTACGAGCAGTACTTC. The encoded protein is CASSLGGAGMYEQYF.

The V call is TRBV29-1, the J call TRBJ1-2, with TRBD1 identical over 10 bases. CDR1 and CDR2 (germline): SQVTM, ANQGSEA. The CDR3 sequence is 14 residues long. Trimming took 6 bases from V and 8 from J; bases not matched to a gene: 12. In nucleotides, the CDR3 is TGCAGCGTGGGACAGGGGACTACCGCGCGAGGCTACACCTTC. This translates into CSVGQGTTARGYTF.

This chain connects TRBV7-3 to TRBJ2-3, with a tentative D call TRBD2 (6 bases). This CDR3 is built from 12 residues. V was pared by 5 bases and J by 8 bases, with 11 bases between. Germline values: CDR1 SGHTA, CDR2 FQGTGA. In nucleotides, the CDR3 is TGTGCCAGCAGCAACACCGGGGGTACGCAGTATTTT. Translation gives CASSNTGGTQYF. Together with reference TRBV7-3 and TRBJ2-3, the CDR3 gives the full variable domain: GAGVSQTPSNKVTEKGKYVELRCDPISGHTALYWYRQSLGQGPEFLIYFQGTGAADDSGLPNDRFFAVRPEGSVSTLKIQRTERGDSAVYLCASSNTGGTQYFGPGTRLTVL.

The chain combines TRBV5-4 with TRBJ2-1; TRBD1 might be the D (6 bases). Germline V CDR1 and CDR2: SGHNT, YYREEE (reference sequence). This CDR3 is built from 13 residues. Deletions cut 2 bases from V and 7 bases from J, with 10 bases between. CDR3 region: CASSFQGSNEQFF. The CDR3 DNA reads as TGTGCCAGCAGCTTTCAGGGGTCGAATGAGCAGTTCTTC.

This clonotype was picked up a small number of times. The chain carries TRBV20-1 and TRBJ2-7, with 13 positions matching TRBD2. V trimming: 6 bases; J trimming: 2 bases; junction bases outside the gene matches: 4. The CDR3 has 14 amino acids. Germline V gives CDR1 DFQATT, CDR2 SNEGSKA (reference sequence). In nucleotides, the CDR3 is TGCAGTGCCCAGGGACTAGCGGGAACCTACGAGCAGTACTTC. Translating it yields CSAQGLAGTYEQYF.